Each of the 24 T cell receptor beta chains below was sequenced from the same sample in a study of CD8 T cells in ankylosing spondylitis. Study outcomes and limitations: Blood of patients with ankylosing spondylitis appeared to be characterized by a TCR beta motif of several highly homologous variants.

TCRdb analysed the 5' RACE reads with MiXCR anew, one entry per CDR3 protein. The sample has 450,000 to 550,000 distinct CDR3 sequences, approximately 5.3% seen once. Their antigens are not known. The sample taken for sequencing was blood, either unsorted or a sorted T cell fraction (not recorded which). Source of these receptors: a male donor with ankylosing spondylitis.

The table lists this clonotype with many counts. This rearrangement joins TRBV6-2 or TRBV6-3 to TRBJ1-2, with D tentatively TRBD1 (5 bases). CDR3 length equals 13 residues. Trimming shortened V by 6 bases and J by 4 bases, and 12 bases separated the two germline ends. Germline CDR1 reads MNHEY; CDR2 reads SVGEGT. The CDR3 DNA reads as TGTGCCAGCAGCCCGGGACGGTTCTATGGCTACACCTTC. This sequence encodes CASSPGRFYGYTF.

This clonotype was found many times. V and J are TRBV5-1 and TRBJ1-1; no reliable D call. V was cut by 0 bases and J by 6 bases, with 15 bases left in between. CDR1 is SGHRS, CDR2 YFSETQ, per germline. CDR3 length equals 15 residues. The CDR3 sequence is CASSLARLGMSEAFF. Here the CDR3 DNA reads TGCGCCAGCAGCTTGGCTCGCCTTGGAATGTCTGAAGCTTTCTTT.

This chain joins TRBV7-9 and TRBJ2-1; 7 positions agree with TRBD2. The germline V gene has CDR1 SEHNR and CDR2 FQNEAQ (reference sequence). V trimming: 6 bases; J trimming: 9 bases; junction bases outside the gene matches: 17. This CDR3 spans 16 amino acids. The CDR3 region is CASRGGVPSGHREQFF. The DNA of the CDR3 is TGTGCCAGCAGGGGGGGGGTTCCAAGTGGACACCGTGAGCAGTTCTTC. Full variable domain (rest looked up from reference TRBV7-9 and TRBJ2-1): DTGVSQNPRHKITKRGQNVTFRCDPISEHNRLYWYRQTLGQGPEFLTYFQNEAQLEKSRLLSDRFSAERPKGSFSTLEIQRTEQGDSAMYLCASRGGVPSGHREQFFGPGTRLTVL.

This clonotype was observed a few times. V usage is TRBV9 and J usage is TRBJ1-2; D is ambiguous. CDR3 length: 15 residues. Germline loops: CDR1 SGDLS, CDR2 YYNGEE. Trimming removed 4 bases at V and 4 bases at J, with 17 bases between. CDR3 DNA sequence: TGTGCCAGCAGCCCCCGAGGTTCTCCGACCTATGGCTACACCTTC. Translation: CASSPRGSPTYGYTF.

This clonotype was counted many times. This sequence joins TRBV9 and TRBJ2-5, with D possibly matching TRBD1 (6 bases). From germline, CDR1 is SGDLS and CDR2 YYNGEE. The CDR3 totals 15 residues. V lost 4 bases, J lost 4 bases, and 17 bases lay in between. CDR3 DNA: TGTGCCAGCAGCCCAGGACACCGCAGGGGAGAGACCCAGTACTTC. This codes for CASSPGHRRGETQYF.

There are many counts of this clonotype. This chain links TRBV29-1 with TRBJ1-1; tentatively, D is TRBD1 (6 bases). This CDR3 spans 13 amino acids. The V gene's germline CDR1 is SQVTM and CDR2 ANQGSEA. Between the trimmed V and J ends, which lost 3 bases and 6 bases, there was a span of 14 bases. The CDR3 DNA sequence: TGCAGCGTTGAGGGATTGGAGGGGGCTGAAGCTTTCTTT. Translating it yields CSVEGLEGAEAFF.

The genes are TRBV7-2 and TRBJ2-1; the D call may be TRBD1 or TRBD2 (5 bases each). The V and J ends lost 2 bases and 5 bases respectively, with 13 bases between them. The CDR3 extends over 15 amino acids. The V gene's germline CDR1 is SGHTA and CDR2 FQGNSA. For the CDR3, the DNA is TGTGCCAGCAGCTTATCCTGGGGGACCAACAATGAGCAGTTCTTC. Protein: CASSLSWGTNNEQFF.

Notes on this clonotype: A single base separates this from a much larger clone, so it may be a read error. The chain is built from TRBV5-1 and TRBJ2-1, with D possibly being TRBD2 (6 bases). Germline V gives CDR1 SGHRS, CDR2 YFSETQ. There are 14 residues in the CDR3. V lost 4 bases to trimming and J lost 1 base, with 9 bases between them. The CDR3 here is CASSIAASYNEQFF. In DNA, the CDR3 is TGCGCCAGCAGCATAGCGGCTTCCTACAATGAGCAGTTCTTC.

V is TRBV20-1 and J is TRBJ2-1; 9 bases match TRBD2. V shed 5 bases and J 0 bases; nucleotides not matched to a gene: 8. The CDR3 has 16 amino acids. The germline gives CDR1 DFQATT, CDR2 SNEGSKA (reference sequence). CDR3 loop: CSAQRGALSSYNEQFF. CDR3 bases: TGCAGTGCTCAGCGGGGGGCACTCAGCTCCTACAATGAGCAGTTCTTC.

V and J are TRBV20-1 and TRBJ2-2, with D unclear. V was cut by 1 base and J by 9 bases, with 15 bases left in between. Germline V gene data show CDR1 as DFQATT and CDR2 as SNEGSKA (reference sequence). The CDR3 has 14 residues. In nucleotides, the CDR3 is TGCAGTGCTAGAGTCCTTAATTCTGCTCGGGAGCTGTTTTTT. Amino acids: CSARVLNSARELFF.

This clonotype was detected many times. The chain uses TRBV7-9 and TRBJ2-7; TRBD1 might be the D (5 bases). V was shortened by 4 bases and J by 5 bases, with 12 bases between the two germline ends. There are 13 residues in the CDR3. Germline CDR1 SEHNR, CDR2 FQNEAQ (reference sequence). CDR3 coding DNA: TGTGCCAGCAGCTATCAGGGTACCCACGAGCAGTACTTC. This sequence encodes CASSYQGTHEQYF.

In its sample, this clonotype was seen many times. CDR3 in DNA: TGCAGTGCTAGGTCAAGGAGGAATTCACCCCTCCACTTT. Protein product: CSARSRRNSPLHF. The gene calls are TRBV20-1 and TRBJ1-6; D gene uncertain. Germline V gene data show CDR1 as DFQATT and CDR2 as SNEGSKA (reference sequence). Between the trimmed V and J ends, which lost 3 bases and 7 bases, there was a span of 10 bases. This CDR3 region has 13 residues.

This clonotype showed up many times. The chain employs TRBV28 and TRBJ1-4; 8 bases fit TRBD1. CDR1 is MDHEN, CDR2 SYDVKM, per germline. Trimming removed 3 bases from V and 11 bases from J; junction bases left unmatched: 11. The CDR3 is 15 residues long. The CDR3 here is CASSFVDRDWDKLFF. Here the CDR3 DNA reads TGTGCCAGCAGTTTCGTGGACAGGGATTGGGATAAACTGTTTTTT.

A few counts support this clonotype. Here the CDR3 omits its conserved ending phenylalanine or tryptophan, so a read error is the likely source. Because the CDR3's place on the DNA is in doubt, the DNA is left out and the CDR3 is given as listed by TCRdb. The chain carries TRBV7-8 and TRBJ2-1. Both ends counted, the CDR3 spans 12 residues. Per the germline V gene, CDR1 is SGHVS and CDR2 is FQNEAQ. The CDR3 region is CASSLFHFMLNL.

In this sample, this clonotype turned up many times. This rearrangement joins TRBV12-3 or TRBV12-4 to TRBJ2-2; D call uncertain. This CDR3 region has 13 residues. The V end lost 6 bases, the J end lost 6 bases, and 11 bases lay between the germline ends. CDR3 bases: TGTGCCAGCAGCCTCATGGGGTCCGGGGAGCTGTTTTTT. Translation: CASSLMGSGELFF.

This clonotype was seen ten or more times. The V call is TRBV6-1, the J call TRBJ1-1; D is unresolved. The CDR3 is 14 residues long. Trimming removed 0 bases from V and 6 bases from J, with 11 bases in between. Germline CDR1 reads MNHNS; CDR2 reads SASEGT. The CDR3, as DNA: TGTGCCAGCAGTGAAGCGGTAGGTCGGGCTGAAGCTTTCTTT. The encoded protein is CASSEAVGRAEAFF.

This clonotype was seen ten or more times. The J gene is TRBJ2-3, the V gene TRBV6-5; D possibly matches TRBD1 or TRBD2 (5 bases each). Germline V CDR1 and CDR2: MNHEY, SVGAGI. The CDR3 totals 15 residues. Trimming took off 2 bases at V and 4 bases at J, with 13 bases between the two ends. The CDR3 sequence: CASSYQFWDADTQYF. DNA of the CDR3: TGTGCCAGCAGTTACCAATTCTGGGACGCAGATACGCAGTATTTT.

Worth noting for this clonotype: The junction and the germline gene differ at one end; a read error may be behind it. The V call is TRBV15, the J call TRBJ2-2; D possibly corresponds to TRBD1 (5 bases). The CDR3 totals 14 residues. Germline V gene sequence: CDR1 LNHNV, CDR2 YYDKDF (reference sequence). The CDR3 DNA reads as TGTGCCACCAGAAGAGACAGAAACACCGGGGAGCTGTTTTTT. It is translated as CATRRDRNTGELFF.

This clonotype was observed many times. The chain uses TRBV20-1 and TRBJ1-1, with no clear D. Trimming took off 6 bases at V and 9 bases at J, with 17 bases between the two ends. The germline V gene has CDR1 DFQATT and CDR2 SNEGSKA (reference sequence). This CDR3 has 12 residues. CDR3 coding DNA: TGCAGTGCCAGGACCGAACCTGCCAAAGCTTTCTTT. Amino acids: CSARTEPAKAFF.

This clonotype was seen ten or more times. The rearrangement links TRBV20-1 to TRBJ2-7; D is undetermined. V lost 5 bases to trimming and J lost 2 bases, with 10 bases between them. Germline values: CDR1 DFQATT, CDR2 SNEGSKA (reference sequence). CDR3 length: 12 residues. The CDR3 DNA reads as TGCAGTGCTCCGGACGGTACCTACGAGCAGTACTTC. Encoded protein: CSAPDGTYEQYF.

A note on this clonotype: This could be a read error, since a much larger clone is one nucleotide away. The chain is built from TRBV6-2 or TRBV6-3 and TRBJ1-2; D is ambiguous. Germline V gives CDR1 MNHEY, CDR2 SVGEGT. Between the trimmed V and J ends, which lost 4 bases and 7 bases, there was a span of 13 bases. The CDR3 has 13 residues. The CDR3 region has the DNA TGTGCCAGCAGTTTAACCGGGTCCGCTGGCTACACCTTC. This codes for CASSLTGSAGYTF.

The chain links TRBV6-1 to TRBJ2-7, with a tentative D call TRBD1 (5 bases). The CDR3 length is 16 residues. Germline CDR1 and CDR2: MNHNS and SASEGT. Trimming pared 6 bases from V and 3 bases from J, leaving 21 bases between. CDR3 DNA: TGTGCCAGCAGCCCCCTTCAGACCCGGCAGGGCTACGAGCAGTACTTC. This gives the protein CASSPLQTRQGYEQYF.

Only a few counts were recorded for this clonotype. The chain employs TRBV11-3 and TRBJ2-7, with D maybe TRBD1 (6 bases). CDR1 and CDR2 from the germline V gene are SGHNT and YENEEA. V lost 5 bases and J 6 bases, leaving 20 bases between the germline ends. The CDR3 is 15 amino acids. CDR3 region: CASSATGTNEGEQYF. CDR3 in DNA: TGTGCCAGCAGCGCTACCGGGACAAATGAGGGCGAGCAGTACTTC.

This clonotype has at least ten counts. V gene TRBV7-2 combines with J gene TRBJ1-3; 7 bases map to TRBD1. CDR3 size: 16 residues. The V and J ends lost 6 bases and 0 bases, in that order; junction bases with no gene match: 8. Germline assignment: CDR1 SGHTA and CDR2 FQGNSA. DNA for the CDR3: TGTGCCAGCAGTACCAGGACAGGCGGCTCTGGAAACACCATATATTTT. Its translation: CASSTRTGGSGNTIYF.